This is a list of T cell receptor beta chains from one sample in a study of blood T cell repertoires in COVID-19. Using immunoSEQ multiplex PCR, the repertoire was profiled, and TCRdb retains in-frame clones only, with some absent. Of 310,000 or so clones listed, 87% were seen once; the top ten hold 5.5% to 7%. Material: PBMCs or T cells enriched from blood (not recorded which). The receptor set was obtained from a young woman who had recovered from COVID-19. Each CDR3 is given without its conserved first and last residue.

j_call: TRBJ2-1
v_call: TRBV7-6
cdr3_aa: ASSLSPQPREQF

j_call: TRBJ1-2
v_call: TRBV19
cdr3_aa: ASSPRAGMNYGYT

j_call: TRBJ2-7
v_call: TRBV6-5
cdr3_aa: ASSYSIRDSTYEQY

j_call: TRBJ2-7
v_call: TRBV19
cdr3_aa: ASSDQGTRSYEQY

j_call: TRBJ2-1
v_call: TRBV6-5
cdr3_aa: ASSRTGDTYNEQF

j_call: TRBJ2-1
v_call: TRBV2
cdr3_aa: ASRGTSLNEQF

j_call: TRBJ2-2
v_call: TRBV6-5
cdr3_aa: ASSTTGTGELF

j_call: TRBJ1-3
v_call: TRBV7-6
cdr3_aa: ASSLGSGNTIY

j_call: TRBJ1-1
v_call: TRBV30
cdr3_aa: AWSVLGVNTEAF

j_call: TRBJ1-4
v_call: TRBV6-1
cdr3_aa: ASSEDRINEKLF

j_call: TRBJ1-1
v_call: TRBV6-1
cdr3_aa: ASSEPGRANTEAF

j_call: TRBJ1-2
v_call: TRBV20-1
cdr3_aa: SAGVAYT

j_call: TRBJ1-2
v_call: TRBV30
cdr3_aa: AWSGQGWAGYT

j_call: TRBJ1-2
v_call: TRBV15
cdr3_aa: ATSRDRVSGVADGYT

j_call: TRBJ1-5
v_call: TRBV6-1
cdr3_aa: ASSGQGGRSNQPQH

j_call: TRBJ1-1
v_call: TRBV18
cdr3_aa: ASSFTDRGQGEAF

j_call: TRBJ2-2
v_call: TRBV7-2
cdr3_aa: ASSSTGQGVLPTTGELF

j_call: TRBJ2-1
v_call: TRBV18
cdr3_aa: ASSPPQVHEQF

j_call: TRBJ1-5
v_call: TRBV5-3
cdr3_aa: ARSLGSRGVYSNQPQH

j_call: TRBJ1-1
v_call: TRBV5-1
cdr3_aa: ASSLEVGGEAF

j_call: TRBJ2-7
v_call: TRBV6-1
cdr3_aa: ASSEADRGQPQY

j_call: TRBJ1-2
v_call: TRBV5-6
cdr3_aa: ASSYPGQPYYT

j_call: TRBJ1-6
v_call: TRBV19
cdr3_aa: ASSQQGAISPLH